This T cell receptor beta chain derives from a study of control samples from healthy donors and cancer patients. Data came from immunoSEQ multiplex PCR; TCRdb stores just in-frame clones and leaves some out. The sample has some 100,000 clones; approximately 90% are singletons. CDR1 and CDR2 from the germline V gene are MNHEY and SMNVEV (reference sequence). This CDR3 is 13 amino acids long. V was trimmed by 4 bases and J by 4 bases, leaving 10 bases between them. Specimen: blood. The chain couples TRBV27 to TRBJ1-2; tentative D call: TRBD1 (5 bases). This clonotype was obtained from a woman aged 50 to 65 in good health. The CDR3 loop reads CASSSTVGYGYTF. The DNA of the CDR3 is TGTGCCAGCAGTTCGACAGTGGGCTATGGCTACACCTTC.